This TCR beta chain was recovered during a study of blood T cell repertoires in COVID-19. On the study more broadly: Both acute and convalescent COVID-19 samples were obtained from the United States, Italy and Spain.

Clinical histories supplied by participants themselves formed the basis of cohort assignment. Trimming removed 4 bases from V and 11 bases from J; junction bases left unmatched: 10. The CDR3 runs to 15 residues. Germline lookup yields CDR1 LNHDA and CDR2 SQIVND (reference sequence). Per the original data handling: Counts of nucleated cells, estimated from reference gene primer amplification, were obtained. Produced via immunoSEQ multiplex PCR; TCRdb's table is partial and in-frame only. That table supplies the V and J calls and clone size; D and trimming were determined from the DNA. The table lists around 180,000 clones, 80% to 90% of them singletons, with 2% to 2.5% in the top ten. In this sample, this clone turned up once.

The origin of this receptor is a woman aged 40 to 50 with acute COVID-19. Sequencing was performed on PBMCs or T cells enriched from blood (not recorded which). This chain uses TRBV19 with TRBJ2-1, with 11 bases identical to TRBD1. CDR3 bases: TGTGCCAGTAGTACCGGACAGGGGGCCAACCTAAAGCAGTTCTTC. It encodes CASSTGQGANLKQFF.